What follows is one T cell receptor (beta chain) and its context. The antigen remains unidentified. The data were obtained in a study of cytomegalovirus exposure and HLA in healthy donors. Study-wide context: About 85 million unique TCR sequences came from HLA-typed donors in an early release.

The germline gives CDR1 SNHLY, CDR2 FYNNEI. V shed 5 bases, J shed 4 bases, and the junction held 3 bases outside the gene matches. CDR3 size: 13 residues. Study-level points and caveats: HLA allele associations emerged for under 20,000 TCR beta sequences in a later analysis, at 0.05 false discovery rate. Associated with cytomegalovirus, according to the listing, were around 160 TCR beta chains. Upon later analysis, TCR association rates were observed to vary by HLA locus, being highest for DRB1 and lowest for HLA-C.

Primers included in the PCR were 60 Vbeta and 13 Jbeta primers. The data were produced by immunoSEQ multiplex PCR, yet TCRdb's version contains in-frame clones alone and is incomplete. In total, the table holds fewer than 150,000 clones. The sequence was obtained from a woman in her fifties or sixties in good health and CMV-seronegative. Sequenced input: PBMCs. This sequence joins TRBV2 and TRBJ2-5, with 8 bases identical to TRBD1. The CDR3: CASSRTGRETQYF. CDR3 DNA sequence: TGTGCCAGCAGTAGGACAGGGAGAGAGACCCAGTACTTC.